One sample yielded the 13 T cell receptor beta chains listed below, sequenced in a study of T cell clones after liver transplantation. The assay was immunoSEQ multiplex PCR, and TCRdb's table has in-frame clones only and misses some. The sample consists of about 70,000 clones, 75% to 90% of them appearing once. This material consisted of CD4+ T cells from blood, taken 12 months after liver transplant. Receptors were obtained from a human patient who received a liver transplant. Some T cells may be graft donor cells.

The chain couples TRBV6-1 to TRBJ2-7; D gene ambiguous. Trimming shortened V by 1 base and J by 0 bases, and 10 bases separated the two germline ends. The length of the CDR3 is 15 residues. Germline V CDR1 and CDR2: MNHNS, SASEGT. The CDR3 bases are TGTGCCAGCAGTGAAGAGGATCAAAGCTCCTACGAGCAGTACTTC. The encoded protein is CASSEEDQSSYEQYF.

This clone showed up just once. The rearrangement uses TRBV27 and TRBJ2-1; 11 bases fit TRBD2. The CDR3 runs to 16 residues. Germline-derived CDR1 and CDR2 are MNHEY and SMNVEV (reference sequence). With 10 bases clipped from V and 8 bases from J, the junction kept 16 bases outside the gene matches. CDR3 nucleotides: TGTGCCACCACGGGGACTAGCGGCCTTTGGGGGCATGAGCAGTTCTTC. Translation gives CATTGTSGLWGHEQFF.

In its sample, this clone was seen many times. CDR3 nucleotides: TGTGCCAGCAGTTGGGGATCGGGAAACACCATATATTTT. Protein product: CASSWGSGNTIYF. The rearrangement joins TRBV5-4 to TRBJ1-3; D unclear. Trimming shortened V by 5 bases and J by 4 bases, and 10 bases separated the two germline ends. This CDR3 has 13 residues. From germline, CDR1 is SGHNT and CDR2 YYREEE (reference sequence).

This chain connects TRBV6-6 to TRBJ2-3; 10 bases are shared with TRBD1. The V segment lost 2 bases and the J segment 4 bases; nucleotides outside the gene matches: 3. The CDR3 is 15 residues long. The germline gives CDR1 MNHNY, CDR2 SVGAGI (reference sequence). The CDR3 coding sequence is TGTGCCAGCAGTTACCGGGACAGGGGATCAGATACGCAGTATTTT. It encodes CASSYRDRGSDTQYF.

The chain couples TRBV30 to TRBJ1-5; no clear D. This CDR3 spans 14 amino acids. Trimming removed 2 bases at V and 7 bases at J, with 15 bases between. Germline V gene lookup returns CDR1 GTSNPN and CDR2 SVGIG (reference sequence). In nucleotides, the CDR3 is TGTGCCTGGAGTCCAAAGGTGTTTGGGCAGCCCCAGCATTTT. Translating it yields CAWSPKVFGQPQHF.

The chain couples TRBV6-5 to TRBJ1-5; D remains ambiguous. V lost 0 bases to trimming and J lost 11 bases, with 14 bases between them. The CDR3 length is 14 residues. The germline gives CDR1 MNHEY, CDR2 SVGAGI. CDR3 DNA sequence: TGTGCCAGCAGTTACTCGATAGGAGCGGCCACCCAGCATTTT. It encodes CASSYSIGAATQHF.

This clone has a single count. The chain uses TRBV28 and TRBJ1-4; 7 bases fit TRBD1. The germline V gene has CDR1 MDHEN and CDR2 SYDVKM. This CDR3 is built from 16 residues. After removal of 1 base from V and 0 bases from J, the junction contained 2 bases not matched to a gene. The CDR3 loop reads CASSLSGQATNEKLFF. The CDR3 nucleotides read TGTGCCAGCAGTTTATCCGGACAGGCAACTAATGAAAAACTGTTTTTT.

The CDR3 region has the DNA TGTGCCAGCAGTTCTACACAGGCCGGGAGGGAGCAGTACTTC. This translates into CASSSTQAGREQYF. V gene TRBV7-2 combines with J gene TRBJ2-7; TRBD2 matches 7 bases. The V segment lost 6 bases and the J segment 7 bases; nucleotides outside the gene matches: 12. Germline assignment: CDR1 SGHTA and CDR2 FQGNSA. The CDR3 extends over 14 amino acids.

The gene calls are TRBV30 and TRBJ2-2; 11 bases map to TRBD2. Trimming removed 0 bases from V and 5 bases from J; junction bases left unmatched: 5. CDR1 and CDR2 (germline): GTSNPN, SVGIG (reference sequence). The CDR3 is 16 amino acids. The CDR3 protein is CAWSVIAGGTTGELFF. The CDR3 DNA reads as TGTGCCTGGAGTGTGATAGCGGGAGGGACTACCGGGGAGCTGTTTTTT.

The chain uses TRBV6-5 and TRBJ1-1; D unresolved. Germline V gene lookup returns CDR1 MNHEY and CDR2 SVGAGI. V was pared by 2 bases and J by 7 bases, with 5 bases between. This CDR3 comprises 11 residues. CDR3 amino acids: CASSYMNEAFF. The CDR3 region has the DNA TGTGCCAGCAGTTACATGAATGAAGCTTTCTTT.

This rearrangement joins TRBV2 to TRBJ2-6; D is unresolved. V was trimmed by 4 bases and J by 0 bases, leaving 4 bases between them. This CDR3 is 14 amino acids long. Germline lookup yields CDR1 SNHLY and CDR2 FYNNEI. The CDR3, as DNA: TGTGCCAGCAGTGTTGACTCTGGGGCCAACGTCCTGACTTTC. It is translated as CASSVDSGANVLTF.

The J gene is TRBJ2-1, the V gene TRBV29-1; 10 bases align to TRBD1. Germline V gene sequence: CDR1 SQVTM, CDR2 ANQGSEA. J lost 8 bases, V lost 4 bases, and 11 bases had no gene match. The CDR3 runs 15 residues. This CDR3 reads CSVGMGTGVSDEQFF. For the CDR3, the DNA is TGCAGCGTTGGCATGGGGACAGGGGTTTCCGATGAGCAGTTCTTC.

This rearrangement joins TRBV5-4 to TRBJ2-7; tentative D call: TRBD1 (5 bases). Germline V CDR1 and CDR2: SGHNT, YYREEE (reference sequence). The CDR3 is 13 amino acids. The V and J ends lost 4 bases and 5 bases respectively, with 13 bases between them. The CDR3, as DNA: TGTGCCAGCAGCCACCGTCAGGGCCACGAGCAGTACTTC. It is translated as CASSHRQGHEQYF.